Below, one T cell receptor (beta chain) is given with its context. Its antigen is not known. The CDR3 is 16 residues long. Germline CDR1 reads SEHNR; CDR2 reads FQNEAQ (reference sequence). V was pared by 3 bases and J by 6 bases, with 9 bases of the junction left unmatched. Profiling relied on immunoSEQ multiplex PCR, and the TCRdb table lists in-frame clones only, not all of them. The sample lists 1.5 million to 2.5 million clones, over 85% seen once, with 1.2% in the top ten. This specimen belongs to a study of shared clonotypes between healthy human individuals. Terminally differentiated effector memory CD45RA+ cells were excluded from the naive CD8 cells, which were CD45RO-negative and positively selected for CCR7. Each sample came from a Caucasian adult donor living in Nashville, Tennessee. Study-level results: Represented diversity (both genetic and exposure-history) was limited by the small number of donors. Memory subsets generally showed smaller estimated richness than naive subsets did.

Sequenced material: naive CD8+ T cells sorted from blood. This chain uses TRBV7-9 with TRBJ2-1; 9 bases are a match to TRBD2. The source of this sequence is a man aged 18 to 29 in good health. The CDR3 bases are TGTGCCAGCAGCTTTGTGGGAGCGGGAGGTGGCAATGAGCAGTTCTTC. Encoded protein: CASSFVGAGGGNEQFF.